The next 5 T cell receptor beta chains were all read from a single sample in a study of OX40 agonist ivuxolimab in advanced cancers. Sequencing used immunoSEQ multiplex PCR; TCRdb keeps in-frame clones, though not all of them. The repertoire has 55,000 to 75,000 clones, approximately 86% of them found once; the top ten carry around 2%. The sequencing here drew on CD4+ or CD8+ T cells sorted from blood, taken in a trial of the OX40 agonist ivuxolimab. The receptor set was obtained from an adult with an advanced solid tumor such as melanoma, head and neck, liver or kidney cancer.

J is TRBJ2-1 and V is TRBV7-9; D gene uncertain. Trimming left V 3 bases short and J 6 bases short, with 12 bases between. From germline, CDR1 is SEHNR and CDR2 FQNEAQ (reference sequence). The CDR3 extends over 14 amino acids. CDR3 nucleotides: TGTGCCAGCAGCTTTAACGGCCAGCTCAATGAGCAGTTCTTC. Amino acids: CASSFNGQLNEQFF.

V and J are TRBV7-9 and TRBJ1-1; D is perhaps TRBD1 (5 bases). The CDR3 loop spans 14 amino acids. CDR1 is SEHNR and CDR2 is FQNEAQ in the germline V gene (reference sequence). Trimming removed 7 bases at V and 5 bases at J, with 17 bases between. CDR3 residues: CASNSFSGLTEAFF. CDR3 in DNA: TGTGCCAGCAACTCCTTCTCAGGGTTGACTGAAGCTTTCTTT.

The sample holds a few counts of this clone. V and J are TRBV19 and TRBJ1-2; no clear D. This CDR3 comprises 13 residues. With 3 bases removed from V and 8 bases from J, the gap between germline ends came to 13 bases. Per the germline V gene, CDR1 is LNHDA and CDR2 is SQIVND (reference sequence). In nucleotides, the CDR3 is TGTGCCAGTAGTATCGACATGGGTAGGGGCTACACCTTC. As protein: CASSIDMGRGYTF.

The V and J genes are TRBV11-2 and TRBJ2-1; the D gene could be TRBD1 or TRBD2 (5 bases each). V shed 5 bases and J shed 3 bases, with 14 bases lying between them. Germline V gives CDR1 SGHAT, CDR2 FQNNGV. The CDR3 contains 15 residues. CDR3 loop: CASSLLGTHYNEQFF. For the CDR3, the DNA is TGTGCCAGCAGCCTCCTGGGGACCCACTACAATGAGCAGTTCTTC.

The chain couples TRBV5-6 to TRBJ2-7; 8 positions agree with TRBD1. J lost 6 bases, V lost 3 bases, and 14 bases had no gene match. The CDR3 extends over 16 amino acids. CDR1 and CDR2 (germline): SGHDT, YYEEEE. The CDR3 bases are TGTGCCAGCAGCTCACTGACAGGGGTAGACGCCCTCGAGCAGTACTTC. It specifies CASSSLTGVDALEQYF.